Sequencing of this T cell receptor beta chain was carried out in a study of T cell responses to AZD1222 COVID-19 vaccine. Sequencing used immunoSEQ multiplex PCR; TCRdb keeps in-frame clones, though not all of them. The sample has about 120,000 clones; roughly 91% are singletons. The germline V gene encodes CDR1 LGHNA and CDR2 YSLEER. The ends were cut back, 1 base at V and 7 bases at J, with 13 bases in the middle. There are 15 residues in the CDR3. The receptor comes from an adult who received the AZD1222 COVID-19 vaccine. The sequenced sample was peripheral blood, obtained 28 days after the second AZD1222 dose. The V call is TRBV4-3, the J call TRBJ2-2, with a possible D match to TRBD2 (5 bases). The CDR3 spells CASSQVTAGGGELFF. CDR3 nucleotides: TGCGCCAGCAGCCAAGTGACTGCCGGAGGCGGGGAGCTGTTTTTT.